This TCR beta chain was sequenced for a study of blood T cell repertoires in COVID-19. The CDR3 totals 15 residues. Each participant's cohort was designated according to participant-reported clinical history. The protocol was immunoSEQ multiplex PCR, while the TCRdb copy is restricted to in-frame clones and leaves out a portion. The sample has about 270,000 clones, 85% to 90% seen once. The V gene is TRBV21-1, the J gene TRBJ1-5; TRBD1 is the table's D call, not checked against the DNA. TRBV21-1 is reported as a pseudogene. Sequencing was carried out using PBMCs or T cells enriched from blood (not recorded which). This TCR was recovered from a woman under 30 who had recovered from COVID-19. CDR3 nucleotide sequence: TGTGCCAGCAGCTCGAAATACAAAAGGGGTCAGCCCCAGCATTTT. It yields the protein CASSSKYKRGQPQHF.